A selection of T cell receptor beta chains follows, all from one sample in a study of shared clonotypes between healthy human individuals. Sequencing was performed with immunoSEQ multiplex PCR; in TCRdb, only in-frame clones are kept and a portion is missing. The sample carries some 1,100,000 clones, around 78% recorded once. The material sequenced was memory CD4+ T cells from PBMCs. The receptors here all came from a young man in good health. Some clones in this sample may be carry-over from other donors' samples. Each CDR3 is given with its conserved first and last residue. Fields, in order: D gene, J gene, clone size, V gene, CDR3 protein, CDR3 DNA. A D gene is named only where the DNA matches it firmly. Clone size appears in some rows only: once, few, many, or a class for an expanded clone.

D: -
J: TRBJ1-2
size: -
V: TRBV2
CDR3: CASSPDRNYGYTF
DNA: TGTGCCAGCAGTCCCGACAGAAACTATGGCTACACCTTC

D: TRBD1
J: TRBJ1-4
size: -
V: TRBV5-4
CDR3: CASSSGTGIEKLFF
DNA: TGTGCCAGCAGTTCCGGGACAGGGATTGAAAAACTGTTTTTT

D: -
J: TRBJ2-7
size: -
V: TRBV28
CDR3: CASSLGAAGSIF
DNA: TGTGCCAGCAGTCTCGGAGCGGCAGGGTCGATATTC

D: TRBD1
J: TRBJ2-2
size: once
V: TRBV5-1
CDR3: CASRGPQGAGTGELFF
DNA: TGCGCCAGCAGAGGGCCCCAGGGGGCAGGCACCGGGGAGCTGTTTTTT

D: TRBD2
J: TRBJ2-1
size: -
V: TRBV11-2
CDR3: CASSLGTSSYNEQFF
DNA: TGTGCCAGCAGCCTGGGGACTAGCTCCTACAATGAGCAGTTCTTC

D: -
J: TRBJ2-5
size: -
V: TRBV9
CDR3: CARSVGGGRGYQETQYF
DNA: TGTGCCCGCAGCGTCGGGGGCGGGCGGGGGTACCAAGAGACCCAGTACTTC

D: -
J: TRBJ2-7
size: few
V: TRBV2
CDR3: CASRAGLLLGYEQYF
DNA: TGTGCCAGCAGGGCGGGACTCCTCCTAGGATACGAGCAGTACTTC

D: -
J: TRBJ1-1
size: -
V: TRBV28
CDR3: CASSPAPGDTEAFF
DNA: TGTGCCAGCAGTCCCGCACCCGGGGACACTGAAGCTTTCTTT

D: TRBD2
J: TRBJ2-3
size: once
V: TRBV5-1
CDR3: CASSLELAGGPRTDTQYF
DNA: TGCGCCAGCAGCTTGGAACTAGCGGGAGGGCCCCGCACAGATACGCAGTATTTT

D: -
J: TRBJ1-1
size: -
V: TRBV11-2
CDR3: CASSRTQNTEAFF
DNA: TGTGCCAGCAGTAGAACGCAGAACACTGAAGCTTTCTTT

D: TRBD2
J: TRBJ2-5
size: once
V: TRBV10-3
CDR3: CAAAREGETQYF
DNA: TGTGCAGCAGCACGGGAGGGGGAGACCCAGTACTTC

D: TRBD2
J: TRBJ2-3
size: -
V: TRBV29-1
CDR3: CSVRGAAGYTDTQYF
DNA: TGCAGCGTCCGCGGGGCAGCGGGATACACAGATACGCAGTATTTT

D: TRBD2
J: TRBJ2-7
size: -
V: TRBV5-1
CDR3: CASSLASGNSYEQYF
DNA: TGCGCCAGCAGCCTTGCTAGCGGAAACTCCTACGAGCAGTACTTC

D: -
J: TRBJ1-4
size: -
V: TRBV28
CDR3: CASSLSPRKLFF
DNA: TGTGCCAGCAGTTTATCTCCCAGAAAACTGTTTTTT

D: -
J: TRBJ1-2
size: -
V: TRBV4-1
CDR3: CASSLTGTSNYGYTF
DNA: TGCGCCAGCAGCCTAACAGGGACCTCTAACTATGGCTACACCTTC

D: TRBD2
J: TRBJ2-1
size: -
V: TRBV7-2
CDR3: CASSFGYPGTSWNEQFF
DNA: TGTGCCAGCAGCTTTGGGTATCCCGGGACTAGCTGGAATGAGCAGTTCTTC

D: TRBD1
J: TRBJ1-5
size: many
V: TRBV2
CDR3: CASKGQNNQPQHF
DNA: TGTGCCAGCAAGGGACAGAACAATCAGCCCCAGCATTTT

D: -
J: TRBJ1-3
size: many
V: TRBV7-2
CDR3: CASSPRNAILNTIYF
DNA: TGTGCCAGCAGCCCAAGAAACGCCATCCTAAACACCATATATTTT

D: -
J: TRBJ1-3
size: -
V: TRBV11-2
CDR3: CASSTTGSSGNTIYF
DNA: TGTGCCAGCAGCACAACAGGGAGCTCTGGAAACACCATATATTTT

D: -
J: TRBJ2-1
size: -
V: TRBV19
CDR3: CASSIGSREGEQFF
DNA: TGTGCCAGTAGTATTGGGTCACGCGAGGGGGAGCAGTTCTTC

D: TRBD1
J: TRBJ1-2
size: -
V: TRBV9
CDR3: CASSVLQGAGGYTF
DNA: TGTGCCAGCAGCGTACTACAGGGGGCGGGTGGCTACACCTTC

D: -
J: TRBJ1-6
size: -
V: TRBV27
CDR3: CASGRILGSPLHF
DNA: TGTGCCAGCGGTCGAATCCTGGGTTCACCCCTCCACTTT

D: TRBD1
J: TRBJ1-5
size: -
V: TRBV28
CDR3: CASSPVGQGAGQPQHF
DNA: TGTGCCAGCAGTCCCGTAGGACAGGGGGCGGGTCAGCCCCAGCATTTT

D: TRBD2
J: TRBJ2-3
size: -
V: TRBV5-8
CDR3: CASSLAPGLAGRDTSDTQYF
DNA: TGTGCCAGCAGCTTGGCCCCCGGACTAGCGGGGAGGGACACATCCGATACGCAGTATTTT

D: -
J: TRBJ2-3
size: -
V: TRBV7-9
CDR3: CASSQPTRRGANPPDTQYF
DNA: TGTGCCAGCAGCCAACCCACCCGCCGGGGGGCCAACCCCCCAGATACGCAGTATTTT

D: -
J: TRBJ2-7
size: -
V: TRBV23-1
CDR3: CASSHPTGSGVQYF
DNA: TGCGCCAGCAGTCACCCGACAGGGTCGGGGGTGCAGTACTTC

D: -
J: TRBJ1-1
size: -
V: TRBV6-6
CDR3: CASSTQGRMNTEAFF
DNA: TGTGCCAGCTCCACACAGGGCCGCATGAACACTGAAGCTTTCTTT

D: -
J: TRBJ2-7
size: -
V: TRBV2
CDR3: CASRDLLGEQYF
DNA: TGTGCCAGCAGGGACCTTCTTGGGGAGCAGTACTTC

D: -
J: TRBJ2-3
size: -
V: TRBV7-2
CDR3: CASGGSAQYF
DNA: TGTGCCAGCGGGGGTTCGGCGCAGTATTTT

D: -
J: TRBJ2-1
size: -
V: TRBV5-5
CDR3: CASSQTPYNEQFF
DNA: TGTGCCAGCAGCCAGACTCCCTACAATGAGCAGTTCTTC

D: -
J: TRBJ1-5
size: -
V: TRBV7-9
CDR3: CASSPRGNSNQPQHF
DNA: TGTGCCAGCAGCCCTCGTGGTAATAGCAATCAGCCCCAGCATTTT

D: TRBD1
J: TRBJ2-1
size: few
V: TRBV5-4
CDR3: CASSWGQGAYNEQFF
DNA: TGTGCCAGCAGCTGGGGACAGGGGGCCTACAATGAGCAGTTCTTC

D: -
J: TRBJ1-1
size: -
V: TRBV5-6
CDR3: CASSLLIGTEAFF
DNA: TGTGCCAGCAGCTTGTTGATCGGGACTGAAGCTTTCTTT

D: -
J: TRBJ2-1
size: -
V: TRBV4-3
CDR3: CASSQEPASSYNEQFF
DNA: TGCGCCAGCAGCCAAGAGCCAGCTAGCTCCTACAATGAGCAGTTCTTC

D: -
J: TRBJ1-5
size: once
V: TRBV27
CDR3: CASSLSKRAGRGDQPQHF
DNA: TGTGCCAGCAGTTTATCGAAGAGGGCCGGGAGGGGAGATCAGCCCCAGCATTTT

D: TRBD1
J: TRBJ2-7
size: -
V: TRBV7-9
CDR3: CASSSTGALNREQYF
DNA: TGTGCCAGCAGCTCGACAGGGGCCCTGAACCGGGAGCAGTACTTC

D: -
J: TRBJ1-5
size: -
V: TRBV11-2
CDR3: CASSQEQVQPQHF
DNA: TGTGCCAGCAGCCAAGAACAAGTACAGCCCCAGCATTTT

D: -
J: TRBJ1-1
size: few
V: TRBV2
CDR3: CASRDRDHGNTEAFF
DNA: TGTGCCAGCAGGGACAGAGACCACGGGAACACTGAAGCTTTCTTT

D: TRBD2
J: TRBJ2-5
size: once
V: TRBV2
CDR3: CASSWGGGEETQYF
DNA: TGTGCCAGCAGCTGGGGGGGAGGGGAAGAGACCCAGTACTTC

D: -
J: TRBJ2-1
size: -
V: TRBV27
CDR3: CASSPVSGRGNEQFF
DNA: TGTGCCAGCAGTCCAGTTTCGGGAAGGGGTAATGAGCAGTTCTTC